A single TCR beta chain is shown here with its context. This clonotype was seen just once. The specificity of this receptor is unknown. A read error may produce the germline difference seen at one junction end. This beta chain came through as a stray read in a library set up for alpha chains, and its size says little. The time point label, read with the paper, signifies: sample taken at primary tumor resection. Without any cell sorting, TCR sequencing was performed on whole RNA extracted either from tumor and nontumor lung tissue or from cryopreserved PBMC samples. The donors were fewer than 90 patients from the lung TRACERx cohort who had early-stage, untreated non-small cell lung cancer. Patients were selected for TCR sequencing only if sufficient RNA was available from at least two tumor regions. The data belong to a study of spatial heterogeneity in lung cancer (dated by TCRdb to between 2017 and 2020). With respect to the entire study: More beta-chain than alpha-chain transcripts were consistently detected, likely reflecting higher beta-chain transcript abundance. In the raw uncorrected reads, each unique combination of TCR and UMI appeared on average more than ten times. The study quantitatively compared TCR alpha and beta repertoires across multiple tumor regions, matched nontumor lung and blood in non-small cell lung cancer. Nonsynonymous mutation counts, determined by whole-exome sequencing of tumor tissue, were related to TCR repertoire features. At surgery, both alpha and beta chains were TCR-sequenced in 200 to 250 tumor regions, fewer than 65 matched nontumor lung samples and just over 55 PBMC samples. Overall study outcomes, separate from this receptor: Confirming at a functional level the hypothesis that regional TCRs recognize regional mutations was considered to require additional single-cell paired TCR alpha and beta sequencing. Ubiquitous expanded tumor TCRs showed up in blood more often at tumor resection than at routine follow-up.

Library construction relied on 5' RACE. These reads were obtained on a NextSeq 500. In the TCR library protocol, a unique molecular identifier was attached to each TCR cDNA molecule so that PCR and sequencing errors could be corrected. From the authors' description of their analysis: TCR identification, UMI-based error correction and CDR3 extraction were all carried out with Decombinator tools. TCRs above a frequency of 2 per 1,000, corresponding to the top 1% of the tumor frequency distribution, were defined as expanded. Rényi diversity was computed with the R vegan package after subsampling each repertoire 100 times to 5,000 TCRs. CDR3 similarity networks were built from amino acid triplet string-kernel similarity, with CDR3s being connected when pairwise similarity was above 0.82. Clones were called with MiXCR by TCRdb after fastp trimmed the public reads at Q25, and only in-frame beta chains were retained. Rows merge per CDR3 protein into single entries with the most common DNA and genes. The authors' filters were not applied to this entry. In all, the sample holds approximately 9,400 distinct CDR3 sequences, and 4.6% of those were seen once. The top ten clones comprise over 25% of the sample.

The CDR3 has 19 amino acids, counting the end cysteine and phenylalanine. Of the read, only the CDR3 DNA is kept; its 57 bases are in frame from base 1. Per the germline V gene, MNHEY is the CDR1 and SVGEGT is the CDR2. The clonotype was recovered from a male donor with early-stage non-small cell lung cancer. The starting material was PBMCs, obtained at surgery. The sequence links TRBV6-2 or TRBV6-3 to TRBJ1-5, and 10 bases in between align with TRBD1. The CDR3 region: CASSSDPGQGPIYNQPRHF. In nucleotide form, the sequence is TGTGCCAGCAGTTCGGATCCGGGACAGGGGCCTATCTACAATCAGCCCCGGCATTTT.